The 9 T cell receptor beta chains reported below all come from one sample, sequenced in a study of cytomegalovirus exposure and HLA in healthy donors. Amplification used 60 Vbeta primers and 13 Jbeta primers. The repertoire was sequenced with immunoSEQ multiplex PCR; TCRdb's copy has only in-frame clones and lacks some. The data hold 190,000 or so clones, with about 76% observed a single time. Sequencing was performed on PBMCs. All receptors derive from a male donor in good health and CMV-seropositive.

The V and J genes are TRBV21-1 and TRBJ1-4; the D call in the table, TRBD1, was not verified against the DNA. TRBV21-1 is given as a pseudogene. The CDR3 totals 17 residues. CDR3 residues: CASSKDGVGEGGEKLFF. The CDR3 DNA reads TGTGCCAGCAGCAAAGACGGGGTCGGGGAAGGGGGTGAAAAACTGTTTTTT.

A single count supports this clone. The chain is built from TRBV4-2 and TRBJ1-2; TRBD1 aligns across 7 bases. The J segment lost 2 bases and the V segment lost 1 base, leaving 13 bases of the junction unmatched. The CDR3 spans 18 residues. In germline, CDR1 is LGHNA, CDR2 YNFKEQ. The CDR3 reads CASSQVPQGSSGNYGYTF. The CDR3 coding sequence is TGTGCCAGCAGCCAAGTCCCACAGGGGAGTTCAGGAAACTATGGCTACACCTTC.

This chain joins TRBV6-6 and TRBJ1-4; D might be TRBD1 (5 bases). The CDR3 sequence is 15 residues long. Deletions cut 6 bases from V and 5 bases from J, with 16 bases between. Germline V gives CDR1 MNHNY, CDR2 SVGAGI (reference sequence). The CDR3 bases are TGTGCCAGCAGCCGCGACGGGGGAAGAAATGAAAAACTGTTTTTT. Encoded protein: CASSRDGGRNEKLFF.

The chain uses TRBV5-1 and TRBJ2-5; maybe TRBD1 (6 bases). There are 15 residues in the CDR3. CDR1 is SGHRS and CDR2 is YFSETQ in the germline V gene. With 2 bases removed from V and 4 bases from J, the gap between germline ends came to 15 bases. The CDR3 region is CASSFGTKKGETQYF. CDR3 nucleotides: TGCGCCAGCAGCTTTGGGACAAAAAAAGGAGAGACCCAGTACTTC.

This clone appeared a few times. The genes are TRBV6-5 and TRBJ2-5; TRBD2 matches 10 bases. V lost 2 bases, J lost 4 bases, and 7 bases stayed unmatched. The CDR3 runs 16 residues. The V gene's germline CDR1 is MNHEY and CDR2 SVGAGI. This CDR3 is CASSYSLAGVRETQYF. For the CDR3, the DNA is TGTGCCAGCAGTTACAGCCTAGCGGGAGTTCGAGAGACCCAGTACTTC.

This chain connects TRBV5-4 to TRBJ1-1; D remains ambiguous. With 2 bases removed from V and 2 bases from J, the gap between germline ends came to 7 bases. Germline V CDR1 and CDR2: SGHNT, YYREEE (reference sequence). There are 13 residues in the CDR3. The CDR3, as DNA: TGTGCCAGCAGCTTCCAGATAAACACTGAAGCTTTCTTT. Its protein is CASSFQINTEAFF.

The chain uses TRBV19 and TRBJ1-1; D is perhaps TRBD1 (6 bases). The germline CDR1 and CDR2 sequences are LNHDA and SQIVND (reference sequence). With 5 bases removed from V and 6 bases from J, the gap between germline ends came to 13 bases. CDR3 size: 13 residues. CDR3 sequence reads: CASSQAGAAEAFF. The CDR3 coding sequence is TGTGCCAGTAGTCAGGCGGGGGCAGCTGAAGCTTTCTTT.

The genes are TRBV10-3 and TRBJ2-7; TRBD1 aligns across 7 bases. This CDR3 is built from 12 residues. Looked up from germline, CDR1 is ENHRY and CDR2 is SYGVKD. The J segment lost 5 bases and the V segment lost 8 bases, leaving 6 bases of the junction unmatched. CDR3 nucleotide sequence: TGTGCCATCGGCGTTCAGGGGGACGAGCAGTACTTC. Its protein product is CAIGVQGDEQYF.

The chain couples TRBV5-1 to TRBJ2-1; 10 nucleotides align to TRBD2. The V gene end was trimmed by 1 base and the J gene end by 5 bases; junction bases not matched to a gene: 3. CDR3 length equals 15 residues. The germline gives CDR1 SGHRS, CDR2 YFSETQ. Here the CDR3 reads CASSLLAGAHNEQFF. CDR3 DNA: TGCGCCAGCAGCTTGCTAGCGGGGGCACACAATGAGCAGTTCTTC.